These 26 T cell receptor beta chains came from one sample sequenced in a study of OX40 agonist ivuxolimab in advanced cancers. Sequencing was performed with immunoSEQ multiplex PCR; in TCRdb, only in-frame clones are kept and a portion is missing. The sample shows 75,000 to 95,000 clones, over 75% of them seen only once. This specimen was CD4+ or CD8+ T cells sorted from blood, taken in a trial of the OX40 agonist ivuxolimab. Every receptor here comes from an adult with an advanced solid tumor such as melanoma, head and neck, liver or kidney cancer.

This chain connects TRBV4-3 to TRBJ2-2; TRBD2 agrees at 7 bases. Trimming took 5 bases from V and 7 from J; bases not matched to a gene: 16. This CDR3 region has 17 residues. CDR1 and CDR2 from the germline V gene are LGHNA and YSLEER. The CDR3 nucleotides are TGCGCCAGCAGCTCCCGGGGGGACCCGGGAGCGGGCGGGGAGCTGTTTTTT. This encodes CASSSRGDPGAGGELFF.

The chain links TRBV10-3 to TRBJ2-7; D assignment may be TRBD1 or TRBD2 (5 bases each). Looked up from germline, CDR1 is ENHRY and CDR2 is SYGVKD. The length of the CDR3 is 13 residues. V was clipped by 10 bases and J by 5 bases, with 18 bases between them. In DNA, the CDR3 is TGTGCCACCCGAACCGCAGGGAGCCACGAGCAGTACTTC. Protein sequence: CATRTAGSHEQYF.

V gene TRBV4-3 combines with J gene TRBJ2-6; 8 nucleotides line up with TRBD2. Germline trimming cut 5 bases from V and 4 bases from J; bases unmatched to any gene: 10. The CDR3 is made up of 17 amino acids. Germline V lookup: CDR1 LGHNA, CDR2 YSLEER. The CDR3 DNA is TGCGCCAGCAGCTACCATAGCGGGGACGTGGGGGCCAACGTCCTGACTTTC. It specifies CASSYHSGDVGANVLTF.

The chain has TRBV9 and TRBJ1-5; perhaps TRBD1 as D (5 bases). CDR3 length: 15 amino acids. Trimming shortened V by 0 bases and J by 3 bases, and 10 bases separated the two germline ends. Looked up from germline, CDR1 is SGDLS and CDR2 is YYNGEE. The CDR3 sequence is CASSVAGLYNQPQHF. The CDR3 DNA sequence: TGTGCCAGCAGCGTAGCGGGACTGTACAATCAGCCCCAGCATTTT.

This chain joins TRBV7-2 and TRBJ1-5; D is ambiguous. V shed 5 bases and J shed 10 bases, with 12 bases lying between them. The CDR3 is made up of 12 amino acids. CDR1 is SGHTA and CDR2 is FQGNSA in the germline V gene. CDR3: CASSPGAFPQHF. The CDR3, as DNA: TGTGCCAGCAGCCCCGGAGCATTCCCCCAGCATTTT.

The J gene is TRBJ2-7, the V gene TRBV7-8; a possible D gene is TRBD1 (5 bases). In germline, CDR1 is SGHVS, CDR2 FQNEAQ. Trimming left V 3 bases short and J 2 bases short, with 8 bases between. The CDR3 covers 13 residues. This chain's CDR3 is CASSLGLAYEQYF. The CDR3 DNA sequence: TGTGCCAGCAGCTTGGGGCTAGCCTACGAGCAGTACTTC.

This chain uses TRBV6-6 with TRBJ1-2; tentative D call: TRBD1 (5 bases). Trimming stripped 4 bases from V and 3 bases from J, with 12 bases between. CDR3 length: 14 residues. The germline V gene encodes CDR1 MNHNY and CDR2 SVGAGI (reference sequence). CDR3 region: CASSSSGTYYGYTF. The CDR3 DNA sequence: TGTGCCAGCAGTTCATCCGGGACGTACTATGGCTACACCTTC.

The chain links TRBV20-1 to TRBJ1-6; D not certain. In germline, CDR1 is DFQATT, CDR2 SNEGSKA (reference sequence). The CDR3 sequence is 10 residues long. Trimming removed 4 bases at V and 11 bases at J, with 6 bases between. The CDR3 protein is CSANAPPLHF. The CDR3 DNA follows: TGCAGTGCTAATGCCCCACCCCTCCACTTT.

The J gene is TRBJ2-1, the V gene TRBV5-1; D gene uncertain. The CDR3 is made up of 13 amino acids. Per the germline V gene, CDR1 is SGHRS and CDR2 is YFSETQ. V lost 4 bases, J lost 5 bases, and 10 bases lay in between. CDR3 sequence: CASSTRINNEQFF. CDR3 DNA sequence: TGCGCCAGCAGCACCCGAATTAACAATGAGCAGTTCTTC. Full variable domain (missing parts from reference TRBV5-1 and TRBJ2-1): KAGVTQTPRYLIKTRGQQVTLSCSPISGHRSVSWYQQTPGQGLQFLFEYFSETQRNKGNFPGRFSGRQFSNSRSEMNVSTLELGDSALYLCASSTRINNEQFFGPGTRLTVL.

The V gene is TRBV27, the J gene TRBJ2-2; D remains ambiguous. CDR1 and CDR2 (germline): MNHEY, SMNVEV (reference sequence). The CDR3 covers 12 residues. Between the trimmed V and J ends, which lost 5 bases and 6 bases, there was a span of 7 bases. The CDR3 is CASSLSAGELFF. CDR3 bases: TGTGCCAGCAGTCTGTCAGCCGGGGAGCTGTTTTTT.

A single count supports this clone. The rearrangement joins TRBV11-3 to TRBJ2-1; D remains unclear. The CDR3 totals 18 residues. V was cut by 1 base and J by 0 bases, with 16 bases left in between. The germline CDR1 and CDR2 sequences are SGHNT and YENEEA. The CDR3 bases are TGTGCCAGCAGCTTAGGGAGCACAACCGCCTACTCCTACAATGAGCAGTTCTTC. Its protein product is CASSLGSTTAYSYNEQFF.

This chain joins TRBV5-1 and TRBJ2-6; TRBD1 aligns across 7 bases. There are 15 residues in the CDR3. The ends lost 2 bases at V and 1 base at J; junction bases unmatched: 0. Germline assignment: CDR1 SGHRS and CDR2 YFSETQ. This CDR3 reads CASSLQGSGANVLTF. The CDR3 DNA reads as TGCGCCAGCAGCTTACAGGGGTCTGGGGCCAACGTCCTGACTTTC.

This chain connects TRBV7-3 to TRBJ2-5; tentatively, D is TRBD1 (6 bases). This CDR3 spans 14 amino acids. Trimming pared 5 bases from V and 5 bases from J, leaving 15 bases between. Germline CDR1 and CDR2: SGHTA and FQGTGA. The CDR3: CASSATGSRETQYF. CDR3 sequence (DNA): TGTGCCAGCAGCGCTACAGGGTCCCGGGAGACCCAGTACTTC.

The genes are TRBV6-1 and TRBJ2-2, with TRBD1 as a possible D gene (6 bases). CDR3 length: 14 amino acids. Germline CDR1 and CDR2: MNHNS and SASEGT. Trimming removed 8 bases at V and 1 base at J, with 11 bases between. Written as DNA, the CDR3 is TGTGCCAGCGTTGGGACAAGGAACACCGGGGAGCTGTTTTTT. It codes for CASVGTRNTGELFF.

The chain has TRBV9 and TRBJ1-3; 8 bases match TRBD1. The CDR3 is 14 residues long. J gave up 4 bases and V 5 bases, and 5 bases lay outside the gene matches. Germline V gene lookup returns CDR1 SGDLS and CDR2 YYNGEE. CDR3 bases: TGTGCCAGCAGACGACAGGGGTCCGGAAACACCATATATTTT. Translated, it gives CASRRQGSGNTIYF.

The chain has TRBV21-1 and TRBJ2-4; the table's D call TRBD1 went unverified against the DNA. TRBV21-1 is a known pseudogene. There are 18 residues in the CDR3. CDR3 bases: TGTGCCAGCAGCTGGGACAGAAAACATCCCCGAGTTGTGGACATTCAGTACTTC. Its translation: CASSWDRKHPRVVDIQYF.

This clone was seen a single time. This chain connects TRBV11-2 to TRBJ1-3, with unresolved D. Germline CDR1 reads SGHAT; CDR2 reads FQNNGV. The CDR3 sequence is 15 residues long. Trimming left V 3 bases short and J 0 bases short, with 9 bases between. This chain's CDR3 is CASSFQVLSGNTIYF. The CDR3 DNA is TGTGCCAGCAGCTTTCAGGTCCTCTCTGGAAACACCATATATTTT. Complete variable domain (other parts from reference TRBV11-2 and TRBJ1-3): EAGVAQSPRYKIIEKRQSVAFWCNPISGHATLYWYQQILGQGPKLLIQFQNNGVVDDSQLPKDRFSAERLKGVDSTLKIQPAKLEDSAVYLCASSFQVLSGNTIYFGEGSWLTVV.

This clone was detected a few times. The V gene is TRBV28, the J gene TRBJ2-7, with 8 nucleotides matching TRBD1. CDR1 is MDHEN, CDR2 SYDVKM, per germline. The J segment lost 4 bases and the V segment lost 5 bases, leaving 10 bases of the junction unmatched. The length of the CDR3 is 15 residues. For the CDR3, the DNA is TGTGCCAGCAGTCCGTCGACAGGGGTGCGGTACGAGCAGTACTTC. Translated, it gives CASSPSTGVRYEQYF. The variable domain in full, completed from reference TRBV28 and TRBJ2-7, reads DVKVTQSSRYLVKRTGEKVFLECVQDMDHENMFWYRQDPGLGLRLIYFSYDVKMKEKGDIPEGYSVSREKKERFSLILESASTNQTSMYLCASSPSTGVRYEQYFGPGTRLTVT.

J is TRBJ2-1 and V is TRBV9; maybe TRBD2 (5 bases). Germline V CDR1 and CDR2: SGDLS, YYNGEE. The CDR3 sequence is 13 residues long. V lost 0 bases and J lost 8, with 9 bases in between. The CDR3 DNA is TGTGCCAGCAGCGTAGCTGTGAGGGATGAGCAGTTCTTC. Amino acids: CASSVAVRDEQFF. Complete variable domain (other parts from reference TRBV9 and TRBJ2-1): DSGVTQTPKHLITATGQRVTLRCSPRSGDLSVYWYQQSLDQGLQFLIQYYNGEERAKGNILERFSAQQFPDLHSELNLSSLELGDSALYFCASSVAVRDEQFFGPGTRLTVL.

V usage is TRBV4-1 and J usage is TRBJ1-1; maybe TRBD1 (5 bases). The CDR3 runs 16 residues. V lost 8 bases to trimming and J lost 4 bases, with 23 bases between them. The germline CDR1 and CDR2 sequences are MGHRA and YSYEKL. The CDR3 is CASGVLRGSGSTEAFF. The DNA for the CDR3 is TGCGCCAGCGGCGTGCTGAGGGGCAGCGGGAGCACTGAAGCTTTCTTT.

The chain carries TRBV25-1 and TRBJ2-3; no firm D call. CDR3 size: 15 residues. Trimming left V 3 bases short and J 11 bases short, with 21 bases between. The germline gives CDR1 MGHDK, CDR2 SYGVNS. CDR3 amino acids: CASSDPNSRVSGQYF. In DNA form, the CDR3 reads TGTGCCAGCAGTGACCCGAATTCTAGAGTTTCAGGGCAGTATTTT. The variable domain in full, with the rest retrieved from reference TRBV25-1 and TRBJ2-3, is EADIYQTPRYLVIGTGKKITLECSQTMGHDKMYWYQQDPGMELHLIHYSYGVNSTEKGDLSSESTVSRIRTEHFPLTLESARPSHTSQYLCASSDPNSRVSGQYFGPGTRLTVL.

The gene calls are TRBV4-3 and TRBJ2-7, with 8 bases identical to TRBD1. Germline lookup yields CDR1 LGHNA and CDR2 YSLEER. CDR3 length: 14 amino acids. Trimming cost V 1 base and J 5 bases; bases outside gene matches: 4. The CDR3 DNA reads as TGCGCCAGCAGCCAAGGGACAGGGTGGAACGAGCAGTACTTC. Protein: CASSQGTGWNEQYF.

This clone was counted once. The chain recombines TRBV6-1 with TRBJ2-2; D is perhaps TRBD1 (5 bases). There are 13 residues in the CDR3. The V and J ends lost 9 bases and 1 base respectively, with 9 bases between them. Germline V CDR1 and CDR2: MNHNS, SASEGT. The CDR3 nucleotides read TGTGCCAGTAAAACAGGGAACACCGGGGAGCTGTTTTTT. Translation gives CASKTGNTGELFF.

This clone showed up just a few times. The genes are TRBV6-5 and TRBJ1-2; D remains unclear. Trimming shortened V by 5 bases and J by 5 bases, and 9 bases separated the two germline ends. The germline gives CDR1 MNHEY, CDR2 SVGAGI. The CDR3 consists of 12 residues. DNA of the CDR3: TGTGCCAGCAGTAACCGGGGTTATGGCTACACCTTC. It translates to CASSNRGYGYTF.

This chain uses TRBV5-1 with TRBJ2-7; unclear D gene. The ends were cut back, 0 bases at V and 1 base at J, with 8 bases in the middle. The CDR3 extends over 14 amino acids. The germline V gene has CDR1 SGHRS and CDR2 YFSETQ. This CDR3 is CASSLAGSSYEQYF. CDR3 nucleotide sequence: TGCGCCAGCAGCTTGGCGGGTTCGTCCTACGAGCAGTACTTC.

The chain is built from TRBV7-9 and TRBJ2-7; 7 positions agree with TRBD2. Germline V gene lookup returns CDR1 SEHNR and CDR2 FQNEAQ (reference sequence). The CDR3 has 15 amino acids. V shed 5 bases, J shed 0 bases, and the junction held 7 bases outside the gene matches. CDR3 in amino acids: CASSPSRGSSYEQYF. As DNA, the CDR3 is TGTGCCAGCAGCCCGAGCCGCGGGAGCTCCTACGAGCAGTACTTC.